This entry lists 32 T cell receptor beta chains sequenced from one sample in a study of identical twins. TCRdb used MiXCR to reprocess the 5' RACE reads, holding one entry per CDR3 protein. Of 400,000 to 600,000 distinct CDR3 sequences in the sample, 20% to 25% were seen once. This same sample was also part of a study on yellow fever vaccine responses in identical twins.

The sequenced sample was CD4+ T cells sorted from blood. The source is a young woman in good health.

The J gene is TRBJ2-3, the V gene TRBV3-1, with D unclear. The V gene's germline CDR1 is LGHDT and CDR2 YNNKEL (reference sequence). The CDR3 sequence is 11 residues long. V shed 0 bases and J shed 8 bases, with 3 bases lying between them. CDR3 sequence: CASSQDFTQYF. The CDR3 DNA is TGTGCCAGCAGCCAAGACTTTACGCAGTATTTT.

The chain combines TRBV24-1 with TRBJ2-1, with a tentative D call TRBD2 (6 bases). Trimming stripped 3 bases from V and 4 bases from J, with 18 bases between. Germline V lookup: CDR1 KGHDR, CDR2 SFDVKD. The CDR3 runs to 17 residues. In DNA, the CDR3 is TGTGCCACCAGTGATAGGGTGGGGGGTCAGGCTTACAATGAGCAGTTCTTC. Translating it yields CATSDRVGGQAYNEQFF.

The count of this clonotype is one. The chain couples TRBV7-2 to TRBJ2-7; 7 bases map to TRBD2. J was trimmed by 6 bases and V by 5 bases; bases with no gene match: 4. This CDR3 is 12 amino acids long. Per germline, CDR1 SGHTA and CDR2 FQGNSA. The CDR3 sequence is CASSTSGGEQYV. The CDR3 DNA reads as TGTGCCAGCAGCACATCGGGAGGCGAGCAGTACGTC.

The chain couples TRBV11-2 to TRBJ2-2; a possible D gene is TRBD2 (6 bases). The CDR3 runs 16 residues. The ends were cut back, 6 bases at V and 0 bases at J, with 14 bases in the middle. Per germline, CDR1 SGHAT and CDR2 FQNNGV. The CDR3 is CASSPTGSANTGELFF. The CDR3 DNA sequence: TGTGCCAGCAGTCCCACCGGGAGCGCGAACACCGGGGAGCTGTTTTTT.

This clonotype has only a few counts. The chain links TRBV7-9 to TRBJ2-1, with 11 bases that match TRBD2. Germline V lookup: CDR1 SEHNR, CDR2 FQNEAQ (reference sequence). The CDR3 length is 16 residues. V shed 4 bases and J 4 bases; nucleotides not matched to a gene: 6. CDR3 residues: CASSSSLAGEYNEQFF. The CDR3 coding sequence is TGTGCCAGCAGCTCATCACTAGCGGGAGAGTACAATGAGCAGTTCTTC.

This clonotype was detected only once. V is TRBV7-9 and J is TRBJ2-3; D gene unclear. CDR1 and CDR2 from the germline V gene are SEHNR and FQNEAQ (reference sequence). The CDR3 is made up of 16 amino acids. V shed 0 bases and J shed 2 bases, with 12 bases lying between them. The CDR3 coding sequence is TGTGCCAGCAGCTTAGCGGTCTGGTCTGACACAGATACGCAGTATTTT. Its translation: CASSLAVWSDTDTQYF.

For the CDR3, the DNA is TGTGCCAGCAGCTTAGGGTTTTTGGGGTTCGGGCCTGGGCAAGAGACCCAGTACTTC. Protein product: CASSLGFLGFGPGQETQYF. The V gene is TRBV11-2, the J gene TRBJ2-5; D uncertain. CDR1 is SGHAT and CDR2 is FQNNGV in the germline V gene. This CDR3 comprises 19 residues. V lost 1 base and J 2 bases, leaving 23 bases between the germline ends. Complete variable domain (other parts from reference TRBV11-2 and TRBJ2-5): EAGVAQSPRYKIIEKRQSVAFWCNPISGHATLYWYQQILGQGPKLLIQFQNNGVVDDSQLPKDRFSAERLKGVDSTLKIQPAKLEDSAVYLCASSLGFLGFGPGQETQYFGPGTRLLVL.

This clonotype was seen a few times. This rearrangement joins TRBV15 to TRBJ1-5; D unclear. V was trimmed by 1 base and J by 0 bases, leaving 4 bases between them. The CDR3 contains 14 residues. Germline V gene data show CDR1 as LNHNV and CDR2 as YYDKDF (reference sequence). In DNA, the CDR3 is TGTGCCACCAGCAGAGGTGGTAGCAATCAGCCCCAGCATTTT. This translates into CATSRGGSNQPQHF. Supplemented by reference TRBV15 and TRBJ1-5, the full variable domain reads DAMVIQNPRYQVTQFGKPVTLSCSQTLNHNVMYWYQQKSSQAPKLLFHYYDKDFNNEADTPDNFQSRRPNTSFCFLDIRSPGLGDTAMYLCATSRGGSNQPQHFGDGTRLSIL.

This clonotype has more than one count but fewer than ten. The genes are TRBV7-9 and TRBJ2-5; D gene unclear. The ends were cut back, 1 base at V and 5 bases at J, with 17 bases in the middle. CDR1 SEHNR and CDR2 FQNEAQ come from the germline V gene (reference sequence). CDR3 length: 16 amino acids. The CDR3 bases are TGTGCCAGCAGCTTAGTTTATGGCCTGACGAGGGAGACCCAGTACTTC. Translated: CASSLVYGLTRETQYF.

In its sample, this clonotype was seen a few times. The chain couples TRBV1 to TRBJ2-7; TRBD1, the D gene given by the table, was not confirmed from the DNA. TRBV1 constitutes a pseudogene. The CDR3 is 16 residues long. The CDR3 coding sequence is TGCACCAGCAGCCAAGGATCACAGGGGCCGATCTACGAGCAGTACGTC. It yields the protein CTSSQGSQGPIYEQYV.

This clonotype has a handful of counts. The rearrangement joins TRBV29-1 to TRBJ1-6; tentatively, D is TRBD1 (5 bases). Germline V gives CDR1 SQVTM, CDR2 ANQGSEA. The V end lost 1 base, the J end lost 8 bases, and 12 bases lay between the germline ends. The CDR3 is 14 amino acids. CDR3 in amino acids: CSVEVPGSDSPLHF. The CDR3 DNA reads as TGCAGCGTTGAAGTTCCAGGGTCTGATTCACCCCTCCACTTT. The whole variable domain, remainder taken from reference TRBV29-1 and TRBJ1-6, is SAVISQKPSRDICQRGTSLTIQCQVDSQVTMMFWYRQQPGQSLTLIATANQGSEATYESGFVIDKFPISRPNLTFSTLTVSNMSPEDSSIYLCSVEVPGSDSPLHFGNGTRLTVT.

This clonotype was seen a handful of times. This chain joins TRBV10-3 and TRBJ2-1, with 8 bases lining up with TRBD2. This CDR3 spans 15 amino acids. Per germline, CDR1 ENHRY and CDR2 SYGVKD. Germline trimming cut 6 bases from V and 7 bases from J; bases unmatched to any gene: 11. The CDR3 DNA reads TGTGCCATCAGCCCGAGCGGGAGCGGCTTAAATGAGCAGTTCTTC. This codes for CAISPSGSGLNEQFF.

The gene calls are TRBV7-8 and TRBJ1-1, with 7 positions matching TRBD1. Per the germline V gene, CDR1 is SGHVS and CDR2 is FQNEAQ. Germline trimming cut 4 bases from V and 1 base from J; bases unmatched to any gene: 6. The CDR3 totals 15 residues. The CDR3 DNA is TGTGCCAGCAGCTCAGGACAGGCTACGAACACTGAAGCTTTCTTT. It yields the protein CASSSGQATNTEAFF.

The V and J genes are TRBV12-3 or TRBV12-4 and TRBJ2-4, with D tentatively TRBD1 or TRBD2 (6 bases each). V lost 10 bases, J lost 9 bases, and 16 bases lay in between. This CDR3 is built from 12 residues. CDR3 sequence (DNA): TGTGCCACCCGGGCCGAGGGGGGCATTCAGTACTTC. Amino acids: CATRAEGGIQYF.

This clonotype was seen only a few times. The chain joins TRBV11-2 to TRBJ2-2; no firm D call. Trimming removed 5 bases from V and 5 bases from J, with 33 bases in between. The CDR3 consists of 21 residues. Per the germline V gene, CDR1 is SGHAT and CDR2 is FQNNGV. The CDR3 spells CASSALGVYAARAKTTGELFF. The CDR3 nucleotides are TGTGCCAGCAGCGCCCTTGGAGTGTATGCCGCTAGGGCTAAAACTACCGGGGAGCTGTTTTTT.

This chain connects TRBV5-1 to TRBJ2-3; 12 nucleotides line up with TRBD2. Germline CDR1 and CDR2: SGHRS and YFSETQ. This CDR3 is 20 amino acids long. The ends lost 4 bases at V and 0 bases at J; junction bases unmatched: 15. CDR3 in DNA: TGCGCCAGCAGCCTCGCGGGGACTAGCGGGCTATGGCAGAGCACAGATACGCAGTATTTT. It translates to CASSLAGTSGLWQSTDTQYF. Looking up the rest from reference TRBV5-1 and TRBJ2-3 gives the full variable domain: KAGVTQTPRYLIKTRGQQVTLSCSPISGHRSVSWYQQTPGQGLQFLFEYFSETQRNKGNFPGRFSGRQFSNSRSEMNVSTLELGDSALYLCASSLAGTSGLWQSTDTQYFGPGTRLTVL.

This clonotype was seen a handful of times. V usage is TRBV4-2 and J usage is TRBJ2-7; tentatively, D is TRBD1 or TRBD2 (7 bases each). CDR3 size: 16 residues. V was clipped by 4 bases and J by 2 bases, with 18 bases between them. From germline, CDR1 is LGHNA and CDR2 YNFKEQ. CDR3: CASSPTQAGGAYEQYF. In DNA, the CDR3 is TGTGCCAGCAGCCCCACCCAGGCAGGGGGGGCCTACGAGCAGTACTTC.

This clonotype was counted once. This rearrangement joins TRBV6-1 to TRBJ2-5; D call uncertain. Between the trimmed V and J ends, which lost 6 bases and 2 bases, there was a span of 19 bases. CDR1 and CDR2 (germline): MNHNS, SASEGT. CDR3 length equals 16 residues. DNA for the CDR3: TGTGCCAGCAGACAAGGACGTACAGAAGTTCAAGAGACCCAGTACTTC. Its translation is CASRQGRTEVQETQYF.

The chain links TRBV12-3 or TRBV12-4 to TRBJ1-2; D remains unclear. The CDR3 loop spans 13 amino acids. V lost 3 bases to trimming and J lost 1 base, with 6 bases between them. CDR3: CASSFDFNYGYTF. The CDR3 DNA follows: TGTGCCAGCAGTTTTGATTTTAACTATGGCTACACCTTC.

V usage is TRBV7-3 and J usage is TRBJ2-7; 14 bases are a match to TRBD2. V trimming: 5 bases; J trimming: 0 bases; junction bases outside the gene matches: 9. CDR3 length: 18 amino acids. Germline CDR1 reads SGHTA; CDR2 reads FQGTGA. CDR3 sequence (DNA): TGTGCCAGCAGCCAAGGACTAGCGGGAGGTTACGACTCCTACGAGCAGTACTTC. Translation gives CASSQGLAGGYDSYEQYF.

The chain is built from TRBV28 and TRBJ2-7, with 9 bases matching TRBD2. The CDR3 runs 14 residues. J lost 4 bases, V lost 6 bases, and 7 bases had no gene match. Per germline, CDR1 MDHEN and CDR2 SYDVKM. The CDR3 is CASSRLAGLYEQYF. In DNA form, the CDR3 reads TGTGCCAGCAGCCGCCTAGCGGGACTGTACGAGCAGTACTTC.

This chain connects TRBV7-9 to TRBJ2-1; TRBD1 aligns across 7 bases. The CDR3 is 13 residues long. With V trimmed by 7 bases and J by 7 bases, 7 bases remained unmatched. Germline CDR1 SEHNR, CDR2 FQNEAQ (reference sequence). In DNA, the CDR3 is TGTGCCAGCATTACAGGGGTCGGGAATGAGCAGTTCTTC. It encodes CASITGVGNEQFF.

Only a few counts were recorded for this clonotype. CDR3 amino acids: CASSSPTGSTDTQYF. The CDR3 DNA reads as TGCGCCAGCAGCTCCCCGACAGGTTCCACAGATACGCAGTATTTT. V is TRBV5-1 and J is TRBJ2-3; maybe TRBD1 (6 bases). Trimming removed 3 bases at V and 2 bases at J, with 13 bases between. The CDR3 is made up of 15 amino acids. The germline gives CDR1 SGHRS, CDR2 YFSETQ.

This clonotype was seen repeatedly, ten times or more. V and J are TRBV12-3 or TRBV12-4 and TRBJ1-1; no firm D call. Trimming cost V 3 bases and J 6 bases, with 14 bases left between them. The CDR3 runs 14 residues. The DNA of the CDR3 is TGTGCCAGCAGTTTCTTGGTTACAGAGGCTGAAGCTTTCTTT. Its translation: CASSFLVTEAEAFF.

This clonotype came up a few times. This chain joins TRBV3-1 and TRBJ2-1; 7 positions match TRBD2. V dropped 1 base and J dropped 3; count of bases not matched to a gene: 6. Germline CDR1 and CDR2: LGHDT and YNNKEL (reference sequence). This CDR3 region has 16 residues. CDR3 in DNA: TGTGCCAGCAGCCAAGGAAGCGGGATTGTCTACAATGAGCAGTTCTTC. This codes for CASSQGSGIVYNEQFF.

In the case of this clonotype: At one end, the junction sequence differs from germline, possibly due to a read error. This chain uses TRBV27 with TRBJ2-1; a possible D gene is TRBD1 (5 bases). CDR3 length equals 18 residues. In germline, CDR1 is MNHEY, CDR2 SMNVEV (reference sequence). CDR3 residues: CASSLFSSFTGAYNEQFF. In DNA, the CDR3 is TGTGCCAGCAGTTTATTTAGTAGTTTTACTGGGGCCTATAATGAGCAGTTCTTC.

This clonotype came up a few times. The chain has TRBV28 and TRBJ2-3; D is ambiguous. The CDR3 sequence is 12 residues long. With 7 bases removed from V and 3 bases from J, the gap between germline ends came to 8 bases. Looked up from germline, CDR1 is MDHEN and CDR2 is SYDVKM. The CDR3 loop reads CASTPRTDTQYF. CDR3 nucleotides: TGTGCCAGCACCCCGCGGACAGATACGCAGTATTTT. Full variable domain (remainder filled in from reference TRBV28 and TRBJ2-3): DVKVTQSSRYLVKRTGEKVFLECVQDMDHENMFWYRQDPGLGLRLIYFSYDVKMKEKGDIPEGYSVSREKKERFSLILESASTNQTSMYLCASTPRTDTQYFGPGTRLTVL.

This clonotype was seen more than once but under ten times. V is TRBV7-3 and J is TRBJ2-1; D assignment may be TRBD1 or TRBD2 (6 bases each). V shed 3 bases and J shed 6 bases, with 18 bases lying between them. This CDR3 is 16 amino acids long. CDR1 is SGHTA, CDR2 FQGTGA, per germline. Here the CDR3 reads CASSLGGGPGFNEQFF. The CDR3 DNA is TGTGCCAGCAGCTTGGGGGGCGGGCCGGGCTTCAATGAGCAGTTCTTC.

This clonotype appeared a few times. CDR3 sequence: CASSYQSRDRGLTGELFF. CDR3 nucleotide sequence: TGTGCCAGCAGCTACCAAAGCCGGGACAGGGGGCTCACCGGGGAGCTGTTTTTT. J is TRBJ2-2 and V is TRBV6-5; 12 nucleotides align to TRBD1. The junction had 12 bases not matched to a gene; V was cut back by 6 bases and J by 4 bases. Germline values: CDR1 MNHEY, CDR2 SVGAGI. This CDR3 has 18 residues.

This clonotype was picked up a small number of times. J is TRBJ1-2 and V is TRBV6-5; 9 nucleotides line up with TRBD1. J lost 4 bases, V lost 7 bases, and 13 bases had no gene match. This CDR3 has 16 amino acids. CDR1 and CDR2 (germline): MNHEY, SVGAGI. The CDR3 bases are TGTGCCAGCACTTATGAACTTACAGGGGGCGTCTATGGCTACACCTTC. Protein product: CASTYELTGGVYGYTF.

The CDR3 sequence: CAISERSYEQYF. For the CDR3, the DNA is TGTGCCATCAGTGAGAGGTCCTACGAGCAGTACTTC. The chain uses TRBV10-3 and TRBJ2-7; D ambiguous. Germline CDR1 reads ENHRY; CDR2 reads SYGVKD. The ends were cut back, 2 bases at V and 1 base at J, with 3 bases in the middle. This CDR3 region has 12 residues.

This clonotype was detected a few times. The rearrangement uses TRBV2 and TRBJ2-5; no clear D gene. This CDR3 comprises 12 residues. The V and J ends lost 4 bases and 5 bases respectively, with 8 bases between them. Germline-derived CDR1 and CDR2 are SNHLY and FYNNEI. The CDR3 DNA is TGTGCCAGCAGTGTTGAGTCGGAGACCCAGTACTTC. This gives the protein CASSVESETQYF.